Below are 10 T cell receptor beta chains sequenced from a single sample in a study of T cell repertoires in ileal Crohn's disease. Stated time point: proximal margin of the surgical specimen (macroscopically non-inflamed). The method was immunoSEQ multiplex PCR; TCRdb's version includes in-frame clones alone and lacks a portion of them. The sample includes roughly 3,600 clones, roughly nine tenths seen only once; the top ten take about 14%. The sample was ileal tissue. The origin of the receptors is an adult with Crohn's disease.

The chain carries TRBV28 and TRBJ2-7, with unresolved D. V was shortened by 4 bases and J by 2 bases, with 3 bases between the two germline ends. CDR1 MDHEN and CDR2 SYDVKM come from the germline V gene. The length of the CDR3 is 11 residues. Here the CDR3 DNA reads TGTGCCAGCAGTTCTACCTACGAGCAGTACTTC. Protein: CASSSTYEQYF.

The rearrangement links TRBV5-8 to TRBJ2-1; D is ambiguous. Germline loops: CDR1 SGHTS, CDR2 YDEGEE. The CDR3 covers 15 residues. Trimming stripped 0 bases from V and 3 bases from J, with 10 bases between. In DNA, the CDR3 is TGTGCCAGCAGCTTGGGGGTCTGGGACTACAATGAGCAGTTCTTC. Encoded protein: CASSLGVWDYNEQFF.

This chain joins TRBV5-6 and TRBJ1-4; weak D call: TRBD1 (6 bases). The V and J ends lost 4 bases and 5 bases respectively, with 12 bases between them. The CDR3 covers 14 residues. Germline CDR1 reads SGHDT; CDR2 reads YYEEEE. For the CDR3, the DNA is TGTGCCAGCAGCCTTGGAAGGGGGAATGAAAAACTGTTTTTT. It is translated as CASSLGRGNEKLFF.

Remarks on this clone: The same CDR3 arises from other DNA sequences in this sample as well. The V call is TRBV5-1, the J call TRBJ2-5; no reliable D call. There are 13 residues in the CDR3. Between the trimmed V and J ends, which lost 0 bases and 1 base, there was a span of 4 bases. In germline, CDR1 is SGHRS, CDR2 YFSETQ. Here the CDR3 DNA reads TGCGCCAGCAGCTTGGGGGGCCAAGAGACCCAGTACTTC. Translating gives CASSLGGQETQYF.

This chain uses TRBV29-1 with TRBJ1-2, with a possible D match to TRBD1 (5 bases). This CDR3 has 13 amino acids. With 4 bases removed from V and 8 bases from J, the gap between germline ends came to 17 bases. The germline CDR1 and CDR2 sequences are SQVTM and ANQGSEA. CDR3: CSVGIGRAIGYTF. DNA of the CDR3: TGCAGCGTTGGAATCGGCAGGGCGATAGGCTACACCTTC.

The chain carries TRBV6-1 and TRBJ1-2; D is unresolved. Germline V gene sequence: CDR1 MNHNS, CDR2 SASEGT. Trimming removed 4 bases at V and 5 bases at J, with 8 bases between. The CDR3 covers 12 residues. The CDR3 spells CASSGADYGYTF. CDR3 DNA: TGTGCCAGCAGTGGGGCTGATTATGGCTACACCTTC.

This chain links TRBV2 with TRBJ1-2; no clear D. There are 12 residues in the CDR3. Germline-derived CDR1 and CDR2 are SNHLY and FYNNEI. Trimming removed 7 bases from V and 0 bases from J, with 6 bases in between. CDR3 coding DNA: TGTGCCAGCACAGAAGCTAACTATGGCTACACCTTC. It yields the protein CASTEANYGYTF. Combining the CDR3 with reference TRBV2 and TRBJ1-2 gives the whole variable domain EPEVTQTPSHQVTQMGQEVILRCVPISNHLYFYWYRQILGQKVEFLVSFYNNEISEKSEIFDDQFSVERPDGSNFTLKIRSTKLEDSAMYFCASTEANYGYTFGSGTRLTVV.

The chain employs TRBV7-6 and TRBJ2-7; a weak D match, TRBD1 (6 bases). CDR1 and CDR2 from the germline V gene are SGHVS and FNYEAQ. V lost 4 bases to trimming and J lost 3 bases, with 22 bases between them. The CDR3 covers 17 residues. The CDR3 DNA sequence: TGTGCCAGCAGCTGGGGTCCTCACAGGGTCAGGTTCTACGAGCAGTACTTC. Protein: CASSWGPHRVRFYEQYF.

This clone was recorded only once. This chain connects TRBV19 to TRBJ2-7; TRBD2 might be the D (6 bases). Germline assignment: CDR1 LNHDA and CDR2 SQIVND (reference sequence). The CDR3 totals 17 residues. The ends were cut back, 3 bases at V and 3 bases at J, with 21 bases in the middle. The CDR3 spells CASSISSSGTQIYEQYF. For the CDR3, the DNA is TGTGCCAGTAGTATTTCTAGTTCGGGGACTCAGATCTACGAGCAGTACTTC.

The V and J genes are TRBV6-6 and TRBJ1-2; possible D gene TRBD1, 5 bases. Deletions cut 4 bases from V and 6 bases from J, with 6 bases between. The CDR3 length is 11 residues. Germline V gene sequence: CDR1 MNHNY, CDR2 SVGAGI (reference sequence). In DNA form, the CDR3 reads TGTGCCAGCAGTTTAGGGGATGGCTACACCTTC. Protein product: CASSLGDGYTF.